The clone carrying this T cell receptor (beta chain) came up many times. The sample is drawn from a study of tumor-infiltrating lymphocytes in primary liver carcinoma. Deletions cut 8 bases from V and 15 bases from J, with 24 bases between. Germline V gene lookup returns CDR1 SGHRS and CDR2 YFSETQ. This CDR3 is built from 13 residues. Researchers generated TCR beta cDNA from about 500 ng of total RNA, relying on a constant-region primer. A slightly modified ARM-PCR protocol with three nested multiplex PCR rounds produced these TCR beta libraries. Rounds one and two of PCR, each of 10 cycles, were primed with TRBV1-TRBV30 forward primers and a C-beta reverse primer. TCRdb reprocessed the multiplex PCR reads via MiXCR and lists one record per CDR3 protein. The sample has more than 55,000 distinct CDR3 sequences, 70% to 85% seen once. Investigators took RNA and DNA out together from approximately 22-30 mg of unsorted bulk tissue.

The source of this sequence is a man in his forties or fifties with primary liver carcinoma and hepatitis B virus infection. Sequenced: liver tumor tissue from sampling region 2. Subset: tumor region T2, inferior pole. The chain recombines TRBV5-1 with TRBJ2-1, with D perhaps matching TRBD2 (6 bases). In DNA, the CDR3 is TGCGCCAGAAATAGTCGGGAGCGGCGACTGAGGTTCTTC. Amino acids: CARNSRERRLRFF. Full variable domain (rest looked up from reference TRBV5-1 and TRBJ2-1): KAGVTQTPRYLIKTRGQQVTLSCSPISGHRSVSWYQQTPGQGLQFLFEYFSETQRNKGNFPGRFSGRQFSNSRSEMNVSTLELGDSALYLCARNSRERRLRFFGPGTRLTVL.